The clone carrying this TCR beta chain occurred a few times. What it binds is not known. The entry originates in a study of T cell responses to AZD1222 COVID-19 vaccine. The data were produced by immunoSEQ multiplex PCR, yet TCRdb's version contains in-frame clones alone and is incomplete. The sample lists some 100,000 clones; roughly nine tenths were seen once. Study findings and constraints: A mostly white British donor set with more females was recruited, and clonal diversity was possibly underestimated. Spike-wide vaccine-associated CD4 TCRs dominated at 160-218 and 743-854. Every sample of the repertoires postdated the peak T cell response.

V lost 6 bases and J lost 6, with 20 bases in between. Germline loops: CDR1 SQVTM, CDR2 ANQGSEA. The CDR3 sequence is 15 residues long. The sequenced sample was peripheral blood, obtained on day 0 of AZD1222 vaccination. V usage is TRBV29-1 and J usage is TRBJ2-2, with TRBD1 as a possible D gene (6 bases). This clonotype originated in an adult in good health. In DNA, the CDR3 is TGCAGCGTCGCTACAGGGTTCGGGTCGGCCGGGGAGCTGTTTTTT. It yields the protein CSVATGFGSAGELFF.